This T cell receptor (beta chain) was obtained from a study of beta chain features in type 1 diabetes. Study-level results: TCRB rearrangement may or may not be influenced by HLA type; here this remained unresolved.

This clone was detected only a few times. Antigen specificity is unknown. Reverse transcription of all isolated RNA meant that expressed TCRB transcripts were sequenced. Assay used: immunoSEQ multiplex PCR; TCRdb lists only in-frame clones, some missing. Here the sample spans about 290,000 clones, 8% being singletons. The sequence was obtained from a woman between 18 and 29 years old in good health. The sequenced material came from central memory CD4+ T cells from blood.

Here the CDR3 reads CASRSTGEYGYTF. Written as DNA, the CDR3 is TGTGCCAGCAGGTCGACAGGGGAATATGGCTACACCTTC. This chain connects TRBV2 to TRBJ1-2; TRBD1 aligns across 8 bases. V trimming: 6 bases; J trimming: 5 bases; junction bases outside the gene matches: 5. Germline values: CDR1 SNHLY, CDR2 FYNNEI. This CDR3 has 13 amino acids. Based on the CDR3 plus reference TRBV2 and TRBJ1-2, the full variable domain is EPEVTQTPSHQVTQMGQEVILRCVPISNHLYFYWYRQILGQKVEFLVSFYNNEISEKSEIFDDQFSVERPDGSNFTLKIRSTKLEDSAMYFCASRSTGEYGYTFGSGTRLTVV.